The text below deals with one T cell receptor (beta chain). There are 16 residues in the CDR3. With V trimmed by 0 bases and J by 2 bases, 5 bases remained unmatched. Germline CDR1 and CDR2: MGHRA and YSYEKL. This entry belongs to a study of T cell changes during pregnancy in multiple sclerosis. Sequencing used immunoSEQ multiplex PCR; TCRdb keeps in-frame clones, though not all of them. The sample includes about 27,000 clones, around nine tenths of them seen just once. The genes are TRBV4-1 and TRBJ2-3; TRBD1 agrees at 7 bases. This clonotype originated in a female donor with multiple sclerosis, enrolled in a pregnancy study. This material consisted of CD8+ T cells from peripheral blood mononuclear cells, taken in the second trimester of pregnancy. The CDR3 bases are TGCGCCAGCAGCCAAGATTCACAGGGGTACACAGATACGCAGTATTTT. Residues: CASSQDSQGYTDTQYF.